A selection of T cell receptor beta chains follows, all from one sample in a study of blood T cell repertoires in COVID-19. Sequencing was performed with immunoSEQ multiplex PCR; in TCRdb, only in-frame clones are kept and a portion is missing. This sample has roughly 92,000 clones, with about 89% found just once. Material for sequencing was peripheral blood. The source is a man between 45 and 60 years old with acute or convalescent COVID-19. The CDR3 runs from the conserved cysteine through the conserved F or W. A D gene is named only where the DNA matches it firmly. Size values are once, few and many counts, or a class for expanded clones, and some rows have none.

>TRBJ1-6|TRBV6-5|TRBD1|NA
CASTKGAAFSSPLHF
TGTGCCAGCACGAAGGGGGCGGCTTTTAGTTCACCCCTCCACTTT
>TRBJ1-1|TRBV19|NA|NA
CASSIQPGLTGNEAFF
TGTGCCAGTAGTATCCAGCCAGGGCTTACCGGTAATGAAGCTTTCTTT
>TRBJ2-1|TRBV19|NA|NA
CASSIGGGEQFF
TGTGCCAGTAGTATAGGGGGAGGTGAGCAGTTCTTC
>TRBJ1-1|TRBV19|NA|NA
CASSDPYREEAFF
TGTGCCAGTAGCGACCCCTACAGGGAAGAAGCTTTCTTT
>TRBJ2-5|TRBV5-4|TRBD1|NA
CASSRGTGRQETQYF
TGTGCCAGCAGCCGAGGGACAGGGAGACAAGAGACCCAGTACTTC
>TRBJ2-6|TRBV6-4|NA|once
CASSSEGVGANVLTF
TGTGCCAGCAGCTCTGAAGGAGTCGGGGCCAACGTCCTGACTTTC
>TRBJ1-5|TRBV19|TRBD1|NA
CASSRQGAYQPQHF
TGTGCCAGTAGCCGACAGGGGGCATATCAGCCCCAGCATTTT
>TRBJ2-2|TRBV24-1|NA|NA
CATSGQGGTGELFF
TGTGCCACCAGTGGGCAGGGAGGAACCGGGGAGCTGTTTTTT
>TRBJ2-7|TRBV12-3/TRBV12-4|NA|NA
CASSFGEWDEQYF
TGTGCCAGCAGTTTTGGGGAGTGGGACGAGCAGTACTTC
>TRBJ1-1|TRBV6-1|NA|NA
CASSEARGSTEAFF
TGTGCCAGCAGTGAAGCGAGGGGGTCCACTGAAGCTTTCTTT
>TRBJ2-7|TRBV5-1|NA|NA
CASEPARTPTGRRAEQYF
TGCGCCAGCGAACCCGCCCGCACCCCGACAGGGAGGAGAGCCGAGCAGTACTTC
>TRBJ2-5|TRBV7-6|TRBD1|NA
CASQEGQGAFGETQYF
TGTGCCTCCCAGGAGGGGCAGGGGGCTTTCGGAGAGACCCAGTACTTC
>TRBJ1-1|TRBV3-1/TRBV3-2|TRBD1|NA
CATKQGADTEAFF
TGTGCCACCAAACAGGGGGCGGACACTGAAGCTTTCTTT
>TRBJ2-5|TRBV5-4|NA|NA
CASSLGTQETQYF
TGTGCCAGCAGCTTAGGGACTCAAGAGACCCAGTACTTC
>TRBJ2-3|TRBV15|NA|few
CATSRDPTGVVTDTQYF
TGTGCCACCAGCAGAGATCCAACGGGAGTTGTGACAGATACGCAGTATTTT
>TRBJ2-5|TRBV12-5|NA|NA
CASAPGSRAETQYF
TGTGCTAGTGCCCCGGGATCGAGGGCAGAGACCCAGTACTTC
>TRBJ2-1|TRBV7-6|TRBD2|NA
CASSLALAGGNSYNEQFF
TGTGCCAGCAGCTTAGCGCTAGCGGGAGGAAATTCCTACAATGAGCAGTTCTTC
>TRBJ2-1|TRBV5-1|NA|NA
CASSLTGAVSQFF
TGCGCCAGCAGCCTGACCGGCGCGGTTTCGCAGTTCTTC
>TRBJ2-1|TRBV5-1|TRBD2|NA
CASSLREESREQFF
TGCGCCAGCAGCTTACGGGAGGAGTCACGTGAGCAGTTCTTC
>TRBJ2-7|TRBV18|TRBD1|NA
CASSPGTGDHEQYF
TGTGCCAGCTCACCAGGGACAGGGGACCACGAGCAGTACTTC
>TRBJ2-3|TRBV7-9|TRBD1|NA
CARTETGASTDTQYF
TGTGCCAGGACGGAAACAGGGGCAAGCACAGATACGCAGTATTTT
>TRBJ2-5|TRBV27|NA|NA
CASSLAGAAETQYF
TGTGCCAGCAGTTTAGCAGGGGCCGCGGAGACCCAGTACTTC
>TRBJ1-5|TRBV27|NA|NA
CASSPMSSGTIGNQPQHF
TGTGCCAGCAGTCCGATGAGTTCCGGGACTATTGGCAATCAGCCCCAGCATTTT
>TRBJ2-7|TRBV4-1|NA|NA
CASSRPGGGYEQYF
TGCGCCAGCAGCCGCCCGGGCGGAGGATACGAGCAGTACTTC
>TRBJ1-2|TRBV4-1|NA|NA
CASSQEEDLGGYTF
TGCGCCAGCAGCCAAGAAGAGGATTTGGGTGGCTACACCTTC
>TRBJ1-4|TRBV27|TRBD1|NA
CASSYQGGNEKLFF
TGTGCCAGCAGTTATCAGGGGGGTAATGAAAAACTGTTTTTT
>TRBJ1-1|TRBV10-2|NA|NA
CASIPGGGGMAEAFF
TGCGCCAGCATCCCCGGTGGGGGAGGGATGGCTGAAGCTTTCTTT
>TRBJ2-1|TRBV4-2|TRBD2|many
CASSHVGGGSGSENEQFF
TGTGCCAGCAGCCACGTCGGCGGAGGTAGCGGGAGTGAGAATGAGCAGTTCTTC
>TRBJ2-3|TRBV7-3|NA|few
CASSFAFPTDTQYF
TGTGCCAGCAGCTTCGCGTTCCCCACAGATACGCAGTATTTT
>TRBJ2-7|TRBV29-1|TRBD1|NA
CSVGTVSYEQYF
TGCAGCGTCGGGACAGTATCCTACGAGCAGTACTTC
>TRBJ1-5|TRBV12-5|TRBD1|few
CASGGTGRSNQPQHF
TGTGCTAGTGGCGGGACAGGGAGGAGCAATCAGCCCCAGCATTTT
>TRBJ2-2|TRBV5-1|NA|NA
CASSLALGQGELFF
TGCGCCAGCAGCTTGGCCCTAGGACAGGGGGAGCTGTTTTTT